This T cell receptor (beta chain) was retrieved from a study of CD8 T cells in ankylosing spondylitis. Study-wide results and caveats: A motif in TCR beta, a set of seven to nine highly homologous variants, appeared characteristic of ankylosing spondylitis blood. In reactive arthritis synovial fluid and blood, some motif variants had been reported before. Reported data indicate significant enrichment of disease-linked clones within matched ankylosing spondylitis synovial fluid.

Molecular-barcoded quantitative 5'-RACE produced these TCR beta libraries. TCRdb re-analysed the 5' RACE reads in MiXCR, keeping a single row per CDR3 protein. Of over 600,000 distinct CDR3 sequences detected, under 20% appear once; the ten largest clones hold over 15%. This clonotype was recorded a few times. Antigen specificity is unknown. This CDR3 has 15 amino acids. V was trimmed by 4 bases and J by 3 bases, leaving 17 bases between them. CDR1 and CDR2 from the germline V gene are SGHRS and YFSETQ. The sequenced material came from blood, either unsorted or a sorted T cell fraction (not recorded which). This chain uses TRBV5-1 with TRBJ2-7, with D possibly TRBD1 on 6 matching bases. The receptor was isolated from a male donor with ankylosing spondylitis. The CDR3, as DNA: TGCGCCAGCAGCCGCTCCGGGACATCAGACTACGAGCAGTACTTC. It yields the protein CASSRSGTSDYEQYF.